A selection of T cell receptor beta chains follows, all from one sample in a study of shared clonotypes between healthy human individuals. Generated by immunoSEQ multiplex PCR, the TCRdb table keeps only in-frame clones and is missing some. This sample has about 820,000 clones, with 80% to 95% found just once. What was sequenced was naive CD8+ T cells sorted from blood. Every receptor here comes from a man younger than 45 in good health. Both conserved end residues are part of each CDR3. A D gene is named only where the DNA matches it firmly. Rows give clone size only sometimes, using once, few, many, or a class for an expanded clone.

V gene	J gene	clone size	D gene	CDR3 DNA	CDR3 protein
TRBV16	TRBJ2-7	.	TRBD1	TGTGCCAGCAGCCAACGGCAGGGGGCCTACGAGCGGTACTTC	CASSQRQGAYERYF
TRBV7-9	TRBJ2-1	.	.	TGTGCCAGCAGCTTAATCCCGGGTAGCGGCATCAGTGAGCAGTTCTTC	CASSLIPGSGISEQFF
TRBV27	TRBJ2-7	.	.	TGTGCCAGCAGTCTCACGGACGGCTCCTACGAGCAGTACTTC	CASSLTDGSYEQYF
TRBV5-6	TRBJ1-5	.	.	TGTGCCAGCAGCTTGGGGCAACTCAATCAGCCCCAGCATTTT	CASSLGQLNQPQHF
TRBV7-9	TRBJ2-7	.	TRBD1	TGTGCCAGCAGCCGAAGACAGGGGACCTCCTACGAGCAGTACTTC	CASSRRQGTSYEQYF
TRBV10-2	TRBJ2-1	once	TRBD1	TGCGCCAGCAGTGAACAGGGGGCGTACAATGAGCAGTTCTTC	CASSEQGAYNEQFF
TRBV13	TRBJ2-5	.	.	TGTGCCAGCAGCTACGGGACTGCTCTAGGGGAGACCCAGTACTTC	CASSYGTALGETQYF
TRBV21-1	TRBJ2-7	.	.	TGTGCCAGCAGCTTATCTCTACTAGCGGGAGCATTCTACGAGCAGTACTTC	CASSLSLLAGAFYEQYF
TRBV27	TRBJ1-1	once	.	TGTGCCAGCAGTTTCGAGGGGGTCACTGAAGCTTTCTTT	CASSFEGVTEAFF
TRBV5-6	TRBJ2-7	.	.	TGTGCCAGCAGCTTTTGGGGGAGCGAGCAGTACTTC	CASSFWGSEQYF
TRBV6-6	TRBJ2-2	.	.	TGTGCCAGCAGTTACCTGGCGACAGCATACACCGGGGAGCTGTTTTTT	CASSYLATAYTGELFF
TRBV27	TRBJ2-5	.	TRBD1	TGTGCCAGCAGTTTATTAGGACAGGAGGAGACCCAGTACTTC	CASSLLGQEETQYF